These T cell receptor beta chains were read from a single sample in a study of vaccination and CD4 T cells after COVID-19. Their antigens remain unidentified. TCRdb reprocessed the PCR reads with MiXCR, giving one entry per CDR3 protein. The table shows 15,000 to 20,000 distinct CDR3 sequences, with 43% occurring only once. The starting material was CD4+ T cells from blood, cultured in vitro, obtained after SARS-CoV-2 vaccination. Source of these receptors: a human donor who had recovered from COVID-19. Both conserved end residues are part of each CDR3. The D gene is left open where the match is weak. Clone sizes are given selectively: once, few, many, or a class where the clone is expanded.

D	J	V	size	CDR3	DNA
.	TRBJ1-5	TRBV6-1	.	CASREPNNQPQHF	TGTGCCAGCAGAGAACCAAACAATCAGCCCCAGCATTTT
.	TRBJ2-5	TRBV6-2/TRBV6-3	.	CASRGVAEHPRETQYF	TGTGCCAGCAGGGGGGTAGCGGAGCACCCTAGGGAGACCCAGTACTTC
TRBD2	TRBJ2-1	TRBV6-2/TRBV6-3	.	CASRGRAYNEQFF	TGTGCCAGCAGGGGGAGGGCCTACAATGAGCAGTTCTTC
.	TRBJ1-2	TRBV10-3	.	CAISERGGADYGYTF	TGTGCCATCAGTGAGCGGGGGGGCGCTGACTATGGCTACACCTTC
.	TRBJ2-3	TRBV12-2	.	CASRLGSLRLNTDTQYF	TGTGCAAGTCGCTTAGGAAGTTTACGCCTTAACACAGATACGCAGTATTTT
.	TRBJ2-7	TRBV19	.	CASSSKYEQYF	TGTGCCAGTAGTTCGAAATACGAGCAGTACTTC
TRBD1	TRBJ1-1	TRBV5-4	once	CASSLGDRAKNTEAFF	TGTGCCAGCAGCTTGGGCGACAGGGCAAAGAACACTGAAGCTTTCTTT
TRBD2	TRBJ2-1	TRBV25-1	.	CASSDAGLAGGPDEQFF	TGTGCCAGCAGTGACGCGGGACTAGCGGGAGGGCCGGATGAGCAGTTCTTC
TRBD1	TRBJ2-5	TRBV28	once	CASSTYRGAETQYF	TGTGCCAGCAGTACTTACAGGGGAGCAGAGACCCAGTACTTC
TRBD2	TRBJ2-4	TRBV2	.	CASSGERGNIQYF	TGTGCCAGCAGTGGGGAGCGGGGAAACATTCAGTACTTC